The sequence of this TCR beta chain was determined in a study of blood T cells in healthy people across ages. Germline CDR1 reads SGDLS; CDR2 reads YYNGEE. This CDR3 spans 14 amino acids. Next came a second PCR, run for roughly 6 to 11 cycles, which used a sample-barcoded 5' primer along with a J-beta primer mix. TCRdb ran MiXCR on the 5' RACE reads and lists one entry per CDR3 protein. In the table there are about a million distinct CDR3 sequences, 51% of which are singletons. With regard to this clonotype: Its antigen is undetermined. A read error may produce the germline difference seen at one junction end.

Study conclusions and caveats: Using unsorted PBMCs precluded a conclusive naive versus antigen-experienced comparison. Older age went with lower TCR beta diversity per million T cells, in a roughly linear way. Estimates drawn from one million T cells were deemed to understate diversity.

This TCR was sampled from an older woman in good health. Sequences were obtained from blood. J is TRBJ2-2 and V is TRBV9, with D possibly TRBD1 on 6 matching bases. CDR3 in amino acids: CTSSVAGTTGELFF. DNA of the CDR3: TGTACCAGCAGCGTAGCCGGGACAACTGGGGAGCTGTTTTTT. The full variable domain, its missing parts supplied by reference TRBV9 and TRBJ2-2, is DSGVTQTPKHLITATGQRVTLRCSPRSGDLSVYWYQQSLDQGLQFLIQYYNGEERAKGNILERFSAQQFPDLHSELNLSSLELGDSALYFCTSSVAGTTGELFFGEGSRLTVL.